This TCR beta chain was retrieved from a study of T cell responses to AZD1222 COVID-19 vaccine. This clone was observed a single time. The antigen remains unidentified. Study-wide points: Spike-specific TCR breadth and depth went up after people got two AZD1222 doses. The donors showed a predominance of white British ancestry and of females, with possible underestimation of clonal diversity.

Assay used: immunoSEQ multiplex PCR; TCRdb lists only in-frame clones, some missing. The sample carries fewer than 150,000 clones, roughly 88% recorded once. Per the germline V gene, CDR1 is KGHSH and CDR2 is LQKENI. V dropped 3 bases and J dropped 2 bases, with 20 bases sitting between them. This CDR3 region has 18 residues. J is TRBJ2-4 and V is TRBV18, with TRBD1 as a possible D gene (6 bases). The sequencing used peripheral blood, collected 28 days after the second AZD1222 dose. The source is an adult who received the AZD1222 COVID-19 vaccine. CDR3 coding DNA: TGTGCCAGCTCACCCGCCGGGGCAGGGGTTACAACCAAAAACATTCAGTACTTC. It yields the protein CASSPAGAGVTTKNIQYF.